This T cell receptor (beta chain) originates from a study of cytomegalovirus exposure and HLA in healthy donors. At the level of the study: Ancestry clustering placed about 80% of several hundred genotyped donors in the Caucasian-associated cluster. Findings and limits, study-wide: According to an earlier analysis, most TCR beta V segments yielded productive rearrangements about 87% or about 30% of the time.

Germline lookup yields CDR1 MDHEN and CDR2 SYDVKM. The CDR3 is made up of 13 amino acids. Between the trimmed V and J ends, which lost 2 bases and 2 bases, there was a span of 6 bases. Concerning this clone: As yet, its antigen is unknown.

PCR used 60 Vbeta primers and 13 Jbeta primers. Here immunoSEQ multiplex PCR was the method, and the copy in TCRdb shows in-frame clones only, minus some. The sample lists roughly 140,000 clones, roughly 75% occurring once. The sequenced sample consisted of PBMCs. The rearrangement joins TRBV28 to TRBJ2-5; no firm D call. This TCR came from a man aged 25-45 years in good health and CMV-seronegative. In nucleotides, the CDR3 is TGTGCCAGCAGTTTACCAGTACAAGAGACCCAGTACTTC. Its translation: CASSLPVQETQYF.